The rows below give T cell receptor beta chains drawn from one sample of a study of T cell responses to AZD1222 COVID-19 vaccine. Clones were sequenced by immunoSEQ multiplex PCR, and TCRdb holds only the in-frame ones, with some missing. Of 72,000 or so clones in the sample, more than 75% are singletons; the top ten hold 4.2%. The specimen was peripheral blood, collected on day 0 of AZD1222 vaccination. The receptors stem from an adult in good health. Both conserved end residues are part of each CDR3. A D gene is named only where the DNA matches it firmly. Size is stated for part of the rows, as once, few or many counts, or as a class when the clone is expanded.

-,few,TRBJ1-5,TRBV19,CASQDRVHQPQHF,TGTGCCAGCCAAGACAGAGTACATCAGCCCCAGCATTTT
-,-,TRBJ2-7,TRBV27,CASRGTGTVFYEQYF,TGTGCCAGCAGGGGGACCGGGACGGTGTTCTACGAGCAGTACTTC
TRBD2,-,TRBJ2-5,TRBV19,CASSFISGDGETQYF,TGTGCCAGTAGTTTTATTAGCGGGGACGGGGAGACCCAGTACTTC
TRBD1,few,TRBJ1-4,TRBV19,CASRQGGEKLFF,TGTGCCAGTAGACAGGGGGGGGAAAAACTGTTTTTT
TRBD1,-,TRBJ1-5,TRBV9,CASSPGQDGQPQHF,TGTGCCAGCAGCCCCGGACAGGATGGACAGCCCCAGCATTTT
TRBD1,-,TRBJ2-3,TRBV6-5,CASRSPDRGSDTQYF,TGTGCCAGCAGGTCTCCGGACAGGGGATCAGATACGCAGTATTTT
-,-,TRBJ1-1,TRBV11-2,CASSLSRGNTEAFF,TGTGCCAGCAGCTTAAGCCGTGGGAACACTGAAGCTTTCTTT
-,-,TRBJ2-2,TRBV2,CASSSFPGPRTGELFF,TGTGCCAGCAGTTCCTTCCCGGGACCGAGGACCGGGGAGCTGTTTTTT
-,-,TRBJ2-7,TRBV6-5,CASSYGGGQASYEQYF,TGTGCCAGCAGTTACGGGGGAGGCCAGGCCTCCTACGAGCAGTACTTC
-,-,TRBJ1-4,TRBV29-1,CSVEDSREVGKLFF,TGCAGCGTTGAAGATAGTAGGGAGGTGGGAAAACTGTTTTTT
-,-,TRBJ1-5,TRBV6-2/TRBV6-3,CASSVSNQPQHF,TGTGCCAGCAGCGTGAGCAATCAGCCCCAGCATTTT
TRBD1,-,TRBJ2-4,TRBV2,CASSFRSPGGYIQYF,TGTGCCAGCAGTTTTCGGTCTCCAGGGGGATACATTCAGTACTTC
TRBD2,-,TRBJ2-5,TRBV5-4,CASSFGGRRSETQYF,TGTGCCAGCAGCTTTGGCGGGAGGCGGTCAGAGACCCAGTACTTC
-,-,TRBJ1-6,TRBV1,CTSRIPYDSPLHF,TGCACCAGCAGGATCCCGTACGATTCACCCCTCCACTTT
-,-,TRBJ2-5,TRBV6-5,CASSSYSVETQYF,TGTGCCAGCAGTTCCTACAGCGTAGAGACCCAGTACTTC
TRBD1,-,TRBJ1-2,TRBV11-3,CASSQQGDGYTF,TGTGCCAGCAGCCAGCAGGGGGATGGCTACACCTTC
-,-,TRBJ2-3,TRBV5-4,CASMTGPNTDTQYF,TGTGCCAGCATGACCGGACCCAACACAGATACGCAGTATTTT
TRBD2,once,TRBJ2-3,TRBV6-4,CASSVAGEPTDTQYF,TGTGCCAGCAGTGTCGCGGGGGAACCCACAGATACGCAGTATTTT
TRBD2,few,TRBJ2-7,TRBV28,CASIHSSGSMDEQYF,TGTGCCAGCATCCACAGTAGCGGGAGTATGGACGAGCAGTACTTC
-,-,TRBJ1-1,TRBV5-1,CASSPTGDTEAFF,TGCGCCAGCAGCCCCACTGGGGACACTGAAGCTTTCTTT
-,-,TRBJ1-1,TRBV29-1,CSATRLDTEAFF,TGCAGCGCTACCCGCCTGGACACTGAAGCTTTCTTT
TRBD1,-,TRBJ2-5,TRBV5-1,CASSSDRGAETQYF,TGCGCCAGCAGCTCTGACAGGGGAGCCGAGACCCAGTACTTC
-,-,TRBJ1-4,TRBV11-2,CASSLGNEKLFF,TGTGCCAGCAGCTTGGGTAATGAAAAACTGTTTTTT
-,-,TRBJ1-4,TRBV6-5,CASNLWGAANEKLFF,TGTGCCAGCAATCTCTGGGGGGCTGCTAATGAAAAACTGTTTTTT
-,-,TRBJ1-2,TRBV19,CASSVTSQALGTNYGYTF,TGTGCCAGTAGTGTAACATCTCAGGCGCTTGGAACTAACTATGGCTACACCTTC
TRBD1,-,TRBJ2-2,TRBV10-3,CAIKGQGFPGELFF,TGTGCCATCAAAGGACAGGGGTTCCCCGGGGAGCTGTTTTTT
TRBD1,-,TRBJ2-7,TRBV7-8,CASSKEPGQGYEQYF,TGTGCCAGCAGCAAAGAGCCGGGACAGGGCTACGAGCAGTACTTC
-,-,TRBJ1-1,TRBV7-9,CASSLISGNTEAFF,TGTGCCAGCAGCTTAATTTCGGGGAACACTGAAGCTTTCTTT
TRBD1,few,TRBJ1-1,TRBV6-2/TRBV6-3,CASSLWGQASSSTEAFF,TGTGCCAGCAGCCTCTGGGGACAGGCCTCTTCATCCACTGAAGCTTTCTTT
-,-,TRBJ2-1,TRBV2,CASFRDRGLAHEQFF,TGTGCCAGCTTCCGCGACAGGGGACTAGCACATGAGCAGTTCTTC
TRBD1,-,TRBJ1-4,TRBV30,CAGQVNEKLFF,TGTGCCGGACAGGTTAATGAAAAACTGTTTTTT
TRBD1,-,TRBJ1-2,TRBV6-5,CASTPWDSYGYTF,TGTGCCAGCACCCCATGGGACAGCTATGGCTACACCTTC
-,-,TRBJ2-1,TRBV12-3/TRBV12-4,CASSTIGEQFF,TGTGCCAGCAGTACCATAGGCGAGCAGTTCTTC
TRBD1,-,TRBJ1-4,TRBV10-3,CAISALTGVGEKLFF,TGTGCCATCAGTGCCTTGACAGGGGTGGGTGAAAAACTGTTTTTT
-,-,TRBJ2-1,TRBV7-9,CASSSTGDYNEQFF,TGTGCCAGCAGCTCGACAGGTGACTACAATGAGCAGTTCTTC
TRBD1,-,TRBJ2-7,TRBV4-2,CASSPSRQGVYEQYF,TGTGCCAGCAGCCCTAGTCGCCAGGGGGTCTACGAGCAGTACTTC
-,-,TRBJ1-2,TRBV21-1,CASSNRFGTGIGVGYTF,-
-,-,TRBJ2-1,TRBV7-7,CASSSAGRGDEQFF,TGTGCCAGCAGCTCCGCTGGGAGAGGGGATGAGCAGTTCTTC
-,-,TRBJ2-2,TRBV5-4,CASSRPGAGRNTGELFF,TGTGCCAGCAGCAGACCGGGGGCGGGCCGGAACACCGGGGAGCTGTTTTTT
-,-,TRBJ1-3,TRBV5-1,CASSLVTGLTSGNTIYF,TGCGCCAGCAGCTTGGTCACGGGACTTACCTCTGGAAACACCATATATTTT
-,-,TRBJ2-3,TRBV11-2,CASSLDPREFTQYF,TGTGCCAGCAGCTTAGATCCCAGGGAGTTTACGCAGTATTTT
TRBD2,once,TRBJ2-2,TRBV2,CASSPRTNLGRAGELFF,TGTGCCAGCAGTCCGCGGACAAACCTTGGGAGGGCCGGGGAGCTGTTTTTT
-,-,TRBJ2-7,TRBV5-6,CASSLDGYEQYF,TGTGCCAGCAGCTTGGACGGCTACGAGCAGTACTTC
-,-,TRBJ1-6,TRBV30,CAWRGDYGNSPLHF,TGTGCCTGGAGGGGGGACTACGGTAATTCACCCCTCCACTTT
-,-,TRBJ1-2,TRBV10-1,CASSEGRDYGYTF,TGCGCCAGCAGTGAAGGAAGGGACTATGGCTACACCTTC
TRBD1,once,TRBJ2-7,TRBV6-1,CASRTGGYEQYF,TGTGCCAGCAGAACAGGGGGCTACGAGCAGTACTTC